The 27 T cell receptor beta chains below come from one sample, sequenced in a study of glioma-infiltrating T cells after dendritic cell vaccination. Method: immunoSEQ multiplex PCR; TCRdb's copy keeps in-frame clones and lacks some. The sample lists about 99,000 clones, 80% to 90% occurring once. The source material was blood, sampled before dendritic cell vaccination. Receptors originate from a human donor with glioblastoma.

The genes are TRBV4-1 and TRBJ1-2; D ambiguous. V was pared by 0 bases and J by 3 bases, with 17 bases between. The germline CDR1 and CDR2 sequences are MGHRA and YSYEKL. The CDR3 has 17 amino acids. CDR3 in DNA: TGCGCCAGCAGCCAAGAACCCTTGGGAGGGTCCCACTATGGCTACACCTTC. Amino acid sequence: CASSQEPLGGSHYGYTF.

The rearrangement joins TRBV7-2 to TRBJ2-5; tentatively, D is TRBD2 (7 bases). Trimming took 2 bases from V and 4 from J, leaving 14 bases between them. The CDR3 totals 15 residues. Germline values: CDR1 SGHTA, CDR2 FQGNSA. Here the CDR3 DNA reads TGTGCCAGCAGCTTATATGGGGGGGGGCGAGAGACCCAGTACTTC. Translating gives CASSLYGGGRETQYF.

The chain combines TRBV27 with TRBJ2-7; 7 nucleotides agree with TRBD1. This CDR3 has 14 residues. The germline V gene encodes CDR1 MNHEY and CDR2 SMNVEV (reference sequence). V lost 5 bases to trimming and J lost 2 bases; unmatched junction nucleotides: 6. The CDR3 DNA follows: TGTGCCAGCAGTCCAGGGACAGAGCCCTACGAGCAGTACTTC. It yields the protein CASSPGTEPYEQYF.

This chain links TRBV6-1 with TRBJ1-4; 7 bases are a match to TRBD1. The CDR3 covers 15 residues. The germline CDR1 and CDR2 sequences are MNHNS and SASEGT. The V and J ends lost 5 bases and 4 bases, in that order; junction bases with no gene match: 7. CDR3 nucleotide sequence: TGTGCCAGCAGTCGGGACAGTTGGATTAATGAAAAACTGTTTTTT. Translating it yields CASSRDSWINEKLFF.

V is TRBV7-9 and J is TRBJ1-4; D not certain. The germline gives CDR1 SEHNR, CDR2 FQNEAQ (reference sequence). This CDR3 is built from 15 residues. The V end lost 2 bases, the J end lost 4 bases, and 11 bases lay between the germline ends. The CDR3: CASSLISAVNEKLFF. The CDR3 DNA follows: TGTGCCAGCAGCTTAATCTCGGCGGTTAATGAAAAACTGTTTTTT.

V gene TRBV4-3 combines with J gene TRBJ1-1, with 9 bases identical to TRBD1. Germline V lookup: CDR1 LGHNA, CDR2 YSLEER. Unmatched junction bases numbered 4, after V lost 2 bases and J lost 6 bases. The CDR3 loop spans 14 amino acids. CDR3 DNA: TGCGCCAGCAGCCAAACAGGGGGCACCGCTGAAGCTTTCTTT. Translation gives CASSQTGGTAEAFF.

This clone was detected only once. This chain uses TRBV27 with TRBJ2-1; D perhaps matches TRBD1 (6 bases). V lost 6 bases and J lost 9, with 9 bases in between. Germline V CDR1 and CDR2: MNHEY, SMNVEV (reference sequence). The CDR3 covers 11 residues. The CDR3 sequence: CASSQGIEQFF. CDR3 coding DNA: TGTGCCAGCAGCCAGGGGATTGAGCAGTTCTTC.

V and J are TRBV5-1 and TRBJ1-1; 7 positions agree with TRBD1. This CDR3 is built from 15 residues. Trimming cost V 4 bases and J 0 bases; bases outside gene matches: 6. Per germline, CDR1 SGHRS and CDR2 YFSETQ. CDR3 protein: CASSPETGLNTEAFF. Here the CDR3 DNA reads TGCGCCAGCAGCCCGGAGACAGGGTTGAACACTGAAGCTTTCTTT.

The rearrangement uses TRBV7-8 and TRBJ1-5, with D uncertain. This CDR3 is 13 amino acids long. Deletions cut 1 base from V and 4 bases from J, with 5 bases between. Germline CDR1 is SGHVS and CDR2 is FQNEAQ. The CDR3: CASSLDSNQPQHF. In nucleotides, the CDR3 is TGTGCCAGCAGCTTAGATAGTAATCAGCCCCAGCATTTT.

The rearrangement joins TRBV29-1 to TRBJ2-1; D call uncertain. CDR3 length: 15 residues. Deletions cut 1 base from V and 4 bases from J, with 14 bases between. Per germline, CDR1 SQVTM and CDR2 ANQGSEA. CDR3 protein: CSVEAPSLRYNEQFF. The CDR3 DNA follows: TGCAGCGTTGAAGCTCCATCCCTGCGATACAATGAGCAGTTCTTC.

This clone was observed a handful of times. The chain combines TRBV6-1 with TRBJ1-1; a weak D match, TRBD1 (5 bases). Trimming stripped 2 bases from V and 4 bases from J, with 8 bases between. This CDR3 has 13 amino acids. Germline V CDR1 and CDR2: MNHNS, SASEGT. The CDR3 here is CASSEQGGTEAFF. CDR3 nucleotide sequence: TGTGCCAGCAGTGAACAGGGAGGCACTGAAGCTTTCTTT.

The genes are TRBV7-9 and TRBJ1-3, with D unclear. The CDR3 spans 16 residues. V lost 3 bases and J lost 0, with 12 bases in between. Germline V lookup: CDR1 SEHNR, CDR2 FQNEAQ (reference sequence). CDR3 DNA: TGTGCCAGCAGCTTCCAGGCGCCTGACTCTGGAAACACCATATATTTT. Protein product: CASSFQAPDSGNTIYF.

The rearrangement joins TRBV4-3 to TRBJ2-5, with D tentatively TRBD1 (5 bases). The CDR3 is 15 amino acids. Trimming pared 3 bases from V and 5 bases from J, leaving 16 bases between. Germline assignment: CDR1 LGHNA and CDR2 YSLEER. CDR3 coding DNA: TGCGCCAGCAGCCAGGGCCCAGGGTTGGGGGAGACCCAGTACTTC. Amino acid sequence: CASSQGPGLGETQYF.

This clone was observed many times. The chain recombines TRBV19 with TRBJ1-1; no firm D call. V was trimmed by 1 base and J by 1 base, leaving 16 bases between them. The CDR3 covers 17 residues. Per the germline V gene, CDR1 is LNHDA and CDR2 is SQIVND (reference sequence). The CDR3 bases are TGTGCCAGTAGTATAGTCGGGATCCAGTCGGAGAACACTGAAGCTTTCTTT. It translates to CASSIVGIQSENTEAFF.

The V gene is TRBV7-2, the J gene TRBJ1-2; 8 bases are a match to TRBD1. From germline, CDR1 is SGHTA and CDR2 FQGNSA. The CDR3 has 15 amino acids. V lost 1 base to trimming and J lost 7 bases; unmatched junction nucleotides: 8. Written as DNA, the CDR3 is TGTGCCAGCAGCTTAGATCCGGACAGGGAGGTTGGCTACACCTTC. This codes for CASSLDPDREVGYTF.

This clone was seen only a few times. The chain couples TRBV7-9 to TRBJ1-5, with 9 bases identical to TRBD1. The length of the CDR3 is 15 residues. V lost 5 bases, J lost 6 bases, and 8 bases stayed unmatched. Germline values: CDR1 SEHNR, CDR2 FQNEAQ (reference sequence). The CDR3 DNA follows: TGTGCCAGCAGCCTGGGACAGGGAGCGGTTCAGCCCCAGCATTTT. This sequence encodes CASSLGQGAVQPQHF.

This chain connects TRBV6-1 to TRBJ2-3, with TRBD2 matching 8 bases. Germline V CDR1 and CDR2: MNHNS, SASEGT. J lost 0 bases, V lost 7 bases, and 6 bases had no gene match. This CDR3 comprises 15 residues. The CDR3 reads CASILAGPSTDTQYF. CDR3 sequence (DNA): TGTGCCAGCATTCTAGCGGGCCCTAGCACAGATACGCAGTATTTT.

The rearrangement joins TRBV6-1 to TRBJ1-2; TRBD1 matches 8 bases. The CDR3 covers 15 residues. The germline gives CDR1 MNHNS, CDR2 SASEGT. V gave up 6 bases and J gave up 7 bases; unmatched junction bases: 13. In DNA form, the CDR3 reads TGTGCCAGCAGGGCTCCACGGACAGGGCCGGGTGGCTACACCTTC. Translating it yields CASRAPRTGPGGYTF.

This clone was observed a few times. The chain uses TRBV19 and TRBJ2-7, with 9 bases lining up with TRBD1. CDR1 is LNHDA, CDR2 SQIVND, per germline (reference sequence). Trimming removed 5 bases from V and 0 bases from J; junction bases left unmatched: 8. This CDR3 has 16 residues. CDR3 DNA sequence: TGTGCCAGTAGTGCCTCCGGGACAGGGAACTCCTACGAGCAGTACTTC. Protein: CASSASGTGNSYEQYF. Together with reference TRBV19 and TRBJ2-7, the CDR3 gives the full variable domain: DGGITQSPKYLFRKEGQNVTLSCEQNLNHDAMYWYRQDPGQGLRLIYYSQIVNDFQKGDIAEGYSVSREKKESFPLTVTSAQKNPTAFYLCASSASGTGNSYEQYFGPGTRLTVT.

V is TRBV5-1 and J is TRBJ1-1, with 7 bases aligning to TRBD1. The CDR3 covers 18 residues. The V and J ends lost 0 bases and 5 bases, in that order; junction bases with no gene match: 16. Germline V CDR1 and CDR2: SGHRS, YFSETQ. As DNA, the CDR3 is TGCGCCAGCAGCTTGGCCGCAGGGGGGAGCATTGTATATACTGAAGCTTTCTTT. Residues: CASSLAAGGSIVYTEAFF.

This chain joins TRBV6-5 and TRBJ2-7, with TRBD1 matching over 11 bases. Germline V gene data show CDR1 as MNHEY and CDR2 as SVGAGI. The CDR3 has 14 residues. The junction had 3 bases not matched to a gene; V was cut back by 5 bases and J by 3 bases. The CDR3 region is CASSRTGGFYEQYF. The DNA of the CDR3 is TGTGCCAGCAGTCGGACAGGGGGCTTCTACGAGCAGTACTTC.

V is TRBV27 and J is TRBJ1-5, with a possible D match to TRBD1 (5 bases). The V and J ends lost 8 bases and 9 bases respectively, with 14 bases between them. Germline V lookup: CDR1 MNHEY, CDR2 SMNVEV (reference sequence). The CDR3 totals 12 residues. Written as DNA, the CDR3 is TGTGCCAGCTTTGGGGCGGAATTGCCCCAGCATTTT. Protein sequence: CASFGAELPQHF.

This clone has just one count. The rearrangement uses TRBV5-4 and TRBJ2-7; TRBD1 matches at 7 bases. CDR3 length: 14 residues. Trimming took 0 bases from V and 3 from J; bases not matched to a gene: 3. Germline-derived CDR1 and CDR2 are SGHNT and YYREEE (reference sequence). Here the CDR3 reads CASSLDTGDYEQYF. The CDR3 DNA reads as TGTGCCAGCAGCTTGGATACAGGGGACTACGAGCAGTACTTC.

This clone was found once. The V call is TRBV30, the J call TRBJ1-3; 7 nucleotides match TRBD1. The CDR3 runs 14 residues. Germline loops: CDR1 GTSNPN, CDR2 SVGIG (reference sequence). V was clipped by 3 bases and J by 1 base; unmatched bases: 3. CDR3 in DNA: TGTGCCTGGAGCTTGACAGGGTCTGGAAACACCATATATTTT. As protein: CAWSLTGSGNTIYF.

CDR3 sequence: CASRYTGFVFF. Here the CDR3 DNA reads TGTGCCAGCAGGTATACAGGGTTCGTTTTCTTT. The rearrangement links TRBV6-5 to TRBJ1-1; possibly TRBD1 for D (6 bases). With 6 bases removed from V and 13 bases from J, the gap between germline ends came to 15 bases. The CDR3 extends over 11 amino acids. Germline CDR1 reads MNHEY; CDR2 reads SVGAGI.

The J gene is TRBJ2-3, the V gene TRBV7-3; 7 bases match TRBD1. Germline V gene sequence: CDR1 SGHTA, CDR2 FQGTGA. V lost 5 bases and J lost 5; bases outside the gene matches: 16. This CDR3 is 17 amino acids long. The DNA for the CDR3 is TGTGCCAGCAGCCCCAACCCGACAGGGAGCGGCGGAGATACGCAGTATTTT. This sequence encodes CASSPNPTGSGGDTQYF.

CDR3 in DNA: TGTGCCAGTAGTCACGGGACACTTAGCAATCAGCCCCAGCATTTT. Protein: CASSHGTLSNQPQHF. This chain joins TRBV19 and TRBJ1-5, with D tentatively TRBD1 (6 bases). The germline V and J ends were trimmed by 5 bases and 0 bases, with 11 bases remaining between them. The CDR3 loop spans 15 amino acids. Per the germline V gene, CDR1 is LNHDA and CDR2 is SQIVND (reference sequence).